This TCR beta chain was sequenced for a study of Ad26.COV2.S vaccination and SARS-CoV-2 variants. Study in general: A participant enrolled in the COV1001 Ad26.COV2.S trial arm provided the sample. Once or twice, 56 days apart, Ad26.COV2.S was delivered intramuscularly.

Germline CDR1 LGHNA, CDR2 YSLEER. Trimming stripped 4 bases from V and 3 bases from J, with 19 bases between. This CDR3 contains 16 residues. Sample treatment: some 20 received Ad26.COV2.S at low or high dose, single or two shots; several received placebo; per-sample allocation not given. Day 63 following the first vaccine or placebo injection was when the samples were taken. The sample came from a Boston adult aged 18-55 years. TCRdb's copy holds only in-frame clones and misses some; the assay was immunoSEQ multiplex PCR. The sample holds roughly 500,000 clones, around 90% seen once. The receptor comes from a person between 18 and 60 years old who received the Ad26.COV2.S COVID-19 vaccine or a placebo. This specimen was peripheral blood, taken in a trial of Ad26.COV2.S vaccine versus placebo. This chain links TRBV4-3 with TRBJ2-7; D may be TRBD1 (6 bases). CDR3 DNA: TGCGCCAGCAGCCCGCAACGGGGCCAGGGGAGCTACGAGCAGTACTTC. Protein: CASSPQRGQGSYEQYF.